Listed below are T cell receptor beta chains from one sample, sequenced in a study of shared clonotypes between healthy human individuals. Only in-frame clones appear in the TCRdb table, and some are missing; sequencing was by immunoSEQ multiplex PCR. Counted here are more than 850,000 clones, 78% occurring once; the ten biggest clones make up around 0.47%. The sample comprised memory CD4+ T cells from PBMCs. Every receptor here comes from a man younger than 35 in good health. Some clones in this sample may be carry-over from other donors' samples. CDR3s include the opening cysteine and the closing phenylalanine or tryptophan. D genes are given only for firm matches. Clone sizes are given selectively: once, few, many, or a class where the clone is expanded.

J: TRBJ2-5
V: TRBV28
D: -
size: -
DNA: TGTGCCAGCAGCACCTCCCGCGGTTTGAAGACCCAGTACTTC
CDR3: CASSTSRGLKTQYF

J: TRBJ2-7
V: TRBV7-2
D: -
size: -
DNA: TGTGCCAGCAGCTCCCGGGATCCCACCTACGAGCAGTACTTC
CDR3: CASSSRDPTYEQYF

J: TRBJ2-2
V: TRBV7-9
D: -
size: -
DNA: TGTGCCAGCAGCTTAGATCGTGGGGGGCCCCCCGGGGAGCTGTTTTTT
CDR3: CASSLDRGGPPGELFF

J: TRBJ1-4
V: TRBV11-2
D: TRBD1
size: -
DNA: TGTGCCAGCAGCTTAGTGGGACAGGGAATTCGGGAAAAACTGTTTTTT
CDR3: CASSLVGQGIREKLFF

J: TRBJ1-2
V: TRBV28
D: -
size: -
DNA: TGTGCCAGCAGTTCCTCCCTGGGGGGACGTCGGGACCTATTTCTAGGCTACACCTTC
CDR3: CASSSSLGGRRDLFLGYTF

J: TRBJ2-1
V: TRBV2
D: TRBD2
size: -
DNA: TGTGCCAGCAGTGGGACTAGCGGGACGACCAAGCAGTTCTTC
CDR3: CASSGTSGTTKQFF

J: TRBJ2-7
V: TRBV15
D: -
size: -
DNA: TGTGCCACCAGCCCCCAGAAGTTCTACGAGCAGTACTTC
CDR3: CATSPQKFYEQYF

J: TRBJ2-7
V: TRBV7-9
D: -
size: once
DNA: TGTGCCAGCACCTCCTGGGGGGACCTGAGCGAGCAGTACTTC
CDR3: CASTSWGDLSEQYF

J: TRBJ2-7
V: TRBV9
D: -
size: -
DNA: TGTGCCAGCAGCGTAGGCCCGGCCTCCCAAAACTACGAGCAGTACTTC
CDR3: CASSVGPASQNYEQYF

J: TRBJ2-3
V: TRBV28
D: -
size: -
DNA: TGTGCCAGCAGGGGTAGAGATACGCAGTATTTT
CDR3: CASRGRDTQYF

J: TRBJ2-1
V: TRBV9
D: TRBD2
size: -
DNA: TGTGCCAGCAGCCCCCGGTTCGGGGCGGGAGGGCCGATTGAGCAGTTCTTC
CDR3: CASSPRFGAGGPIEQFF

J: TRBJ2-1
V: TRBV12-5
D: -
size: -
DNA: TGTGCTAGTGGGGGTGACAGGTACAATGAGCAGTTCTTC
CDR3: CASGGDRYNEQFF

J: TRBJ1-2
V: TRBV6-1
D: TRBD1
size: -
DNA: TGTGCCAGTAGGACAGGAATTCTCTATGGCTACACCTTC
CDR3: CASRTGILYGYTF

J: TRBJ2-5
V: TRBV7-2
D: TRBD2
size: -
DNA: TGTGCCAGCAGCTTATATACAGCGGGAGGGGAGACCCAGTACTTC
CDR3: CASSLYTAGGETQYF

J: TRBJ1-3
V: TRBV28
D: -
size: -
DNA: TGTGCCAGCAGTCTCCCCCTTGGTCGGCTGTCCTCTGGAAACACCATATATTTT
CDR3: CASSLPLGRLSSGNTIYF

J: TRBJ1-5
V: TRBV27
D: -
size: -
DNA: TGTGCCAGCAGTTTATCCGGGAGGTTAGGGCAGCCCCAGCATTTT
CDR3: CASSLSGRLGQPQHF

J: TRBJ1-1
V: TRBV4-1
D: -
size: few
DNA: TGCGCCAGCAGCCGACAAGGTGAAGCTTTCTTT
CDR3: CASSRQGEAFF

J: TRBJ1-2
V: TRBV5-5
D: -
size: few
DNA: TGTGCCAGCAGCTTCTCCAGGACCTTAGGCGGCTACACCTTC
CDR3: CASSFSRTLGGYTF

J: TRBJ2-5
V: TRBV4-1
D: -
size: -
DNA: TGCGCCAGCAGCCGAACCCCGGAAGGGATGGAGACCCAGTACTTC
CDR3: CASSRTPEGMETQYF

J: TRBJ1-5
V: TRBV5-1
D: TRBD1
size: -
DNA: TGCGCCAGCAGCTTGCAGGGGGACCCGAGCCAGCCCCAGCATTTT
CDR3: CASSLQGDPSQPQHF

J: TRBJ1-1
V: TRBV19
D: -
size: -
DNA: TGTGCCAGTATCCCTCCAGGGGTGAACACTGAAGCTTTCTTT
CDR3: CASIPPGVNTEAFF

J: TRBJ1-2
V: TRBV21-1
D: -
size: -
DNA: TGTGCCAGCAGCAAACGGTCCGTGTATGGCTACACCTTC
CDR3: CASSKRSVYGYTF

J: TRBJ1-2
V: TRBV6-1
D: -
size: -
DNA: TGTGCCAGCAGTGAAGCGGGCAGAAATGGCTACACCTTC
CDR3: CASSEAGRNGYTF

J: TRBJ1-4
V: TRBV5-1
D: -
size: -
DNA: TGCGCCAGCAGCCCTGCCGGGGGGTCACGGGAAAAACTGTTTTTT
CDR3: CASSPAGGSREKLFF

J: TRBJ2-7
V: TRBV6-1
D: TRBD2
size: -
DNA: TGTGCCAGCAGTGAGGGTCGGGGGGGGTACTACGAGCAGTACTTC
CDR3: CASSEGRGGYYEQYF

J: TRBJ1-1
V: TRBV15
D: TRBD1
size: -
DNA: TGTGCCACCAGCAGAGATAGGACAGGGAATACTGAAGCTTTCTTT
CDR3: CATSRDRTGNTEAFF

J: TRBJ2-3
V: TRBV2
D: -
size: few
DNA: TGTGCCAGCAGTGACCTAGCCGGCGGCACAGATACGCAGTATTTT
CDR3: CASSDLAGGTDTQYF

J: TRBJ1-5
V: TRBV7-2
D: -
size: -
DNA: TGTGCCAGCAGCTTAGCTGAGGTTAGCAATCAGCCCCAGCATTTT
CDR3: CASSLAEVSNQPQHF

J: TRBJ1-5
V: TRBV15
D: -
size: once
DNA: TGTGCCACCAGCAGAGTACCGCAGGGGAGCAATCAGCCCCAGCATTTT
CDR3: CATSRVPQGSNQPQHF

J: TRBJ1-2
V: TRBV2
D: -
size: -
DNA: TGTGCCAGCAGTGTACAGGGAGGCGACTATGGCTACACCTTC
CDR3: CASSVQGGDYGYTF

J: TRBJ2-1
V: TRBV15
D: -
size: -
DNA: TGTGCCACCAGCAGAGAACCCGGAGGCTACAATGAGCAGTTCTTC
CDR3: CATSREPGGYNEQFF

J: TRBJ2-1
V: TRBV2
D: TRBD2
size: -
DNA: TGTGCCAGCAGTGAGGCTAGCGGGAGGGGGTACAATGAGCAGTTCTTC
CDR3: CASSEASGRGYNEQFF

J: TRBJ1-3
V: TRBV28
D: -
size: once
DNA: TGTGCCAGCAGTGGAACAAGGGGTGGAAACACCATATATTTT
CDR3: CASSGTRGGNTIYF

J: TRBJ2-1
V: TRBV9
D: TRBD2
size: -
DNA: TGTGCCAGCAGCTCGGAGGGACTAGCGGTCTACAATGAGCAGTTCTTC
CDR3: CASSSEGLAVYNEQFF

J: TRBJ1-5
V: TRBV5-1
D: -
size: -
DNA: TGCGCCAGCAGCTTGGAGAGTGATGGTTCCCAGCATTTT
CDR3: CASSLESDGSQHF

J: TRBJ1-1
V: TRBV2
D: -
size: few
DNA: TGTGCCAGCAGTGTTCAGGGGACCAACACTGAAGCTTTCTTT
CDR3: CASSVQGTNTEAFF

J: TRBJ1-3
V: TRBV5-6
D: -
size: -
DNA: TGTGCCAGCAGCATAGGAGCAAACACCATATATTTT
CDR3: CASSIGANTIYF

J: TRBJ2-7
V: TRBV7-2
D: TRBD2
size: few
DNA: TGTGCCAGCAGCTCCCCGGGGGGCTACGAGCAGTACTTC
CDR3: CASSSPGGYEQYF

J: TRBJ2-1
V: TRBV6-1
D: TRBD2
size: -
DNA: TGTGCCAGCAGAGTAGCGGGAGGGTCCTACAATGAGCAGTTCTTC
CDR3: CASRVAGGSYNEQFF

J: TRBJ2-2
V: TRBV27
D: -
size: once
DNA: TGTGCCAGGACTACGCCAAGGGCCGGGGAGCTGTTTTTT
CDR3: CARTTPRAGELFF

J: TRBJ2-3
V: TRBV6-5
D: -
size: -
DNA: TGTGCCAGCAGACCGCGGGGAGGGGGCTTGCAGTATTTT
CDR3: CASRPRGGGLQYF

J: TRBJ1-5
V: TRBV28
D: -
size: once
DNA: TGTGCCAGCAGTTTCCGGGATTATAGCAATCAGCCCCAGCATTTT
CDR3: CASSFRDYSNQPQHF

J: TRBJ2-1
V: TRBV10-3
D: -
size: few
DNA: TGTGCCATCAGTGAGTCGAAGGTCGGACGGACAGTACAGTTCTTC
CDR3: CAISESKVGRTVQFF

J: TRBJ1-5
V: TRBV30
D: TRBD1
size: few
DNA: TGTGCCTGGAGTACACAACAGGGGGCCACTCAGCCCCAGCATTTT
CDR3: CAWSTQQGATQPQHF

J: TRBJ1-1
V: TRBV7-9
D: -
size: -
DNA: TGTGCCAGCACCCTAGGGAGCGGCGACACTGAAGCTTTCTTT
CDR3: CASTLGSGDTEAFF

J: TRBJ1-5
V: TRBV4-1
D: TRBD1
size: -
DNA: TGCGCCAGCAGCCAAGATTACAGGGGGCTAGGTCAGCCCCAGCATTTT
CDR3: CASSQDYRGLGQPQHF

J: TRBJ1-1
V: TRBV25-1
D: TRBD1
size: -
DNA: TGTGCCAGCCAAGGGGACAGAATGAACACTGAAGCTTTCTTT
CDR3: CASQGDRMNTEAFF

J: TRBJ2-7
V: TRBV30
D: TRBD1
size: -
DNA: TGTGCCTGGAGTGCCGGGACAGGGCTCGAGCAGTACTTC
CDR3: CAWSAGTGLEQYF

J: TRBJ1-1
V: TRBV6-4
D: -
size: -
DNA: TGTGCCAGCAGTGCCAGCATGAACACTGAAGCTTTCTTT
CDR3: CASSASMNTEAFF

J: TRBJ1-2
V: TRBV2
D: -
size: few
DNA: TGTGCCAGGAGAAGTCTGGGGCTTGGCTACACCTTC
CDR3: CARRSLGLGYTF

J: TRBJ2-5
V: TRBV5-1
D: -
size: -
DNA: TGCGCCAGCAGCTTGTCTACAACTAGGACAGTACAAGAGACCCAGTACTTC
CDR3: CASSLSTTRTVQETQYF

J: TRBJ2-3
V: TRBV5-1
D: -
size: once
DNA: TGCGCCAGCAGCCCACCCAATGGGGGTAGCACAGATACGCAGTATTTT
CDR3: CASSPPNGGSTDTQYF

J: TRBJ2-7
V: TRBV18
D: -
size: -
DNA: TGTGCCAGCTCACCACCGAAGGGCGGTCCCTACGAGCAGTACTTC
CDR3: CASSPPKGGPYEQYF

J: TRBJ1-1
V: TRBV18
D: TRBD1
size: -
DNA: TGTGCCAGCTCACCAGTGGGACAGAGTTTCAACACTGAAGCTTTCTTT
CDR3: CASSPVGQSFNTEAFF